The source of this TCR beta chain is a study of blood T cell repertoires in COVID-19 (dated by TCRdb to 2020 to 2022). With respect to the entire study: The collaborator samples originated in the United States, Italy and Spain and spanned the acute and convalescent phases of COVID-19. The material from the prospective study consisted of cDNA or gDNA derived from T cells, B-cell-depleted T cells, or PBMCs. Deeply sampled blood TCRbeta repertoires from subjects exposed to, actively infected with, or recovered from COVID-19 were included in the dataset. The repertoires were released in a freely available public database intended as a resource for research on the immune response to SARS-CoV-2. The samples were drawn from two sources: the first 160 participants of the ongoing ImmuneRACE study, and 1,254 subjects contributed by 6 global collaborators. A de-identified subject ID, COVID-19 status, age in years and sex were almost always included in the sample metadata. Where HLA class I and class II types were available, the types were taken from metadata supplied by the sample provider, not from assay-based typing. What the research found in general, with its limitations: The amount of clinical and demographic metadata varied by source and participant and was provided uncurated.

The CDR3 sequence holds 16 residues, the cysteine and valine included. Left in the record is the CDR3 DNA by itself, 48 bases read in frame from the first base. The germline V gene gives CDR1 as SGHVS and CDR2 as FQNEAQ. V lost 4 bases and J lost 5 bases; the stretch between them is 21 bases long. TCRbeta CDR3 regions were amplified from genomic DNA by means of the immunoSEQ Assay, a bias-controlled multiplex PCR. Under the source paper's analysis protocol: Nucleated cell counts per sample were estimated from amplification of reference gene primers within the assay. To quantify the absolute abundance of each unique TCRbeta CDR3 rearrangement, sequence reads were collapsed and filtered. For each sample, productive Simpson clonality was calculated as the square root of Simpson's diversity index across productive rearrangements. In TCRdb, the immuneACCESS table is reduced to in-frame sequences with V and J assigned. These tables do not hold every clone; where another copy was compared, an unresolved V gene accounts for under half, and the others remain unexplained. That table supplies the V and J calls and clone size; D and trimming were determined from the DNA. The sample includes some 240,000 clones, with approximately 89% observed a single time. The ten largest clones add up to around 3% of the sample.

This clone occurred once. Its antigen is still unknown. Base qualities are not recorded, but no much larger clone differs from it by a single base. Participants in the prospective study were enrolled through a virtual design, were aged roughly 18 to 100 years, and lived in approximately 25 United States geographic areas. In the prospective study, cohorts were assigned on the basis of participant-reported clinical history obtained from a screening survey and a study questionnaire. Exposed participants had been in contact, within 2 weeks of entering the study, with a person who had a PCR-confirmed or clinician-diagnosed case of COVID-19. In the prospective study, whole blood, serum and a nasopharyngeal or oropharyngeal swab were collected from each participant by mobile phlebotomists. Prospective study participants could optionally give additional blood draws and questionnaires over a 2-month period. Before DNA extraction, blood samples from the prospective study were shipped at room temperature or frozen.

The rearranged chain carries TRBV7-8 and TRBJ2-7; possibly the D gene is TRBD2, per 6 matching bases. The source is a woman aged 40 to 55 who had been exposed to COVID-19. Sequencing was performed on PBMCs or T cells enriched from blood (not recorded which). The CDR3 protein is CASSYRPLTSSDEQYV. The nucleotide sequence is given as TGTGCCAGCAGCTATAGACCCTTGACTAGTTCGGACGAGCAGTACGTC.